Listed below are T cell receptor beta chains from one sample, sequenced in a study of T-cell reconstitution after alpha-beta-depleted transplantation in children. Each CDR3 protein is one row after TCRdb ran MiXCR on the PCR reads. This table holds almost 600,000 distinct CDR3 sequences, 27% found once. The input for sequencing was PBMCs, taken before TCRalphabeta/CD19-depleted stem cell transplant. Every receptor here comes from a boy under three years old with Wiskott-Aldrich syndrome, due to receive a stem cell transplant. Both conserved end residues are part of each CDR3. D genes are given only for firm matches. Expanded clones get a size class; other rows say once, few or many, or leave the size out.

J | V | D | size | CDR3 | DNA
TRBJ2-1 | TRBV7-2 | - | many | CASSLVGGRTYNEQFF | TGTGCCAGCAGCTTAGTGGGAGGAAGGACCTACAATGAGCAGTTCTTC
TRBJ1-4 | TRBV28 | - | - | CASSSKQGINEKLFF | TGTGCCAGCAGTTCAAAACAGGGAATTAATGAAAAACTGTTTTTT
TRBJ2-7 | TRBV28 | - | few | CASSPGRLYEQYF | TGTGCCAGCAGTCCGGGACGGCTATACGAGCAGTACTTC
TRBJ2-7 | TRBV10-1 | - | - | CASSESSRNEQYF | TGCGCCAGCAGTGAGTCGAGTAGGAACGAGCAGTACTTC
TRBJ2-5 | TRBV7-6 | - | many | CASSLDLGETQYF | TGTGCCAGCAGCTTAGACTTGGGCGAGACCCAGTACTTC
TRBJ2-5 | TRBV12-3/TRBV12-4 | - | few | CASSLGSRPGETQYF | TGTGCCAGCAGTTTAGGGAGCAGACCGGGGGAGACCCAGTACTTC
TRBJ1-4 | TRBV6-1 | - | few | CASSLSRDVLRSTNEKLFF | TGTGCCAGCAGTCTGAGTAGGGACGTCCTCCGTTCGACTAATGAAAAACTGTTTTTT
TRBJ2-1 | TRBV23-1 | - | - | CASSQGLHSYNEQFF | TGTGCCAGTAGTCAGGGACTTCACTCCTACAATGAGCAGTTCTTC
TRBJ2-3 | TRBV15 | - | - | CATSREGTDTQYF | TGTGCCACCAGCAGAGAGGGCACAGATACGCAGTATTTT
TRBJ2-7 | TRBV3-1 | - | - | CASSQAPGREQYF | TGTGCCAGCAGCCAAGCCCCGGGGCGGGAGCAGTACTTC
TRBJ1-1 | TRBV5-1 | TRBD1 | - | CASSHHRGTEAFF | TGCGCCAGCAGCCACCACAGGGGGACTGAAGCTTTCTTT
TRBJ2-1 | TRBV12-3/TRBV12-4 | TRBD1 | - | CASRRAGTGGSDNEQFF | TGTGCCAGCAGGAGAGCCGGGACAGGGGGTAGCGACAATGAGCAGTTCTTC
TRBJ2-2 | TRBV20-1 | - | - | CSASGGTPDTGELFF | TGCAGTGCTAGCGGTGGGACCCCCGACACCGGGGAGCTGTTTTTT
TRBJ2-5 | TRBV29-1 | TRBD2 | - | CSVEDPLARETQYF | TGCAGCGTTGAAGATCCACTAGCGCGAGAGACCCAGTACTTC
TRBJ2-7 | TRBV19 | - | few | CASSISGSRAREQYF | TGTGCCAGTAGTATCTCTGGATCCCGAGCTAGGGAGCAGTACTTC
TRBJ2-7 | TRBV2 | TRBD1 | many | CASRQGYEQYF | TGTGCCAGCAGACAGGGGTACGAGCAGTACTTC
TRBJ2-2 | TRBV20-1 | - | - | CSARDLTTGELFF | TGCAGTGCTAGAGATTTGACCACCGGGGAGCTGTTTTTT
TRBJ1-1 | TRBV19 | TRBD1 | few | CASSIDRGTEAFF | TGTGCCAGTAGTATCGACAGGGGCACTGAAGCTTTCTTT
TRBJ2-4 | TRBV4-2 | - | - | CASSQGYRGAKNIQYF | TGTGCCAGCAGCCAAGGGTATAGGGGGGCCAAAAACATTCAGTACTTC
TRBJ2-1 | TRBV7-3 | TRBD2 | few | CASSSTGTSGSAYNEQFF | TGTGCCAGCAGCTCTACCGGGACTAGCGGGAGCGCCTACAATGAGCAGTTCTTC
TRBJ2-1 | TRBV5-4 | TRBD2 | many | CASSLDSGSNNEQFF | TGTGCCAGCAGCTTGGATAGCGGGAGCAACAATGAGCAGTTCTTC
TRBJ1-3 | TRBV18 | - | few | CASSPRSGNTIYF | TGTGCCAGCTCACCACGTAGCGGAAACACCATATATTTT
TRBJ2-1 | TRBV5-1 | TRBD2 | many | CASSFTSGSFNEQFF | TGCGCCAGCAGCTTCACAAGCGGGAGTTTCAATGAGCAGTTCTTC
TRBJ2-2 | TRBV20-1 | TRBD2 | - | CSASKLAGHTGELFF | TGCAGTGCTAGCAAACTAGCGGGCCACACCGGGGAGCTGTTTTTT
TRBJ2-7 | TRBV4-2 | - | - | CASSEAAGAYEQYF | TGTGCCAGCAGCGAAGCGGCAGGGGCGTACGAGCAGTACTTC
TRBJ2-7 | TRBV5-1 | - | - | CASSLARGRDEQYF | TGCGCCAGCAGCTTGGCGCGGGGACGCGACGAGCAGTACTTC
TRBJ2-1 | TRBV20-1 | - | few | CSARDRAVYNEQFF | TGCAGTGCTAGAGATAGAGCCGTCTACAATGAGCAGTTCTTC
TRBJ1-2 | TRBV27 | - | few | CASSLRRARDHSGYTF | TGTGCCAGCAGTTTAAGGCGTGCGCGGGATCACTCTGGCTACACCTTC
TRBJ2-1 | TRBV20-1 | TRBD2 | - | CSAEAGLAGRQFF | TGCAGTGCCGAGGCTGGACTAGCGGGACGGCAGTTCTTC
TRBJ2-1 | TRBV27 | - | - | CASSFQPNLGGRNEQFF | TGTGCCAGCAGTTTCCAGCCGAACCTTGGCGGCCGGAATGAGCAGTTCTTC
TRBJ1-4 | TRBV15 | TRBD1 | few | CATSRDPADRVYEKLFF | TGTGCCACCAGCAGAGATCCCGCCGACAGGGTTTACGAAAAACTGTTTTTT
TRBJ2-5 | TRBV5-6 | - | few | CASTRLNQETQYF | TGTGCCAGCACCCGACTAAACCAAGAGACCCAGTACTTC
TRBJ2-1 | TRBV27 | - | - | CASSGASIGGNEQFF | TGTGCCAGCAGTGGAGCTAGCATTGGGGGCAATGAGCAGTTCTTC
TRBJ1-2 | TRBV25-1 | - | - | CASSGYGGYTF | TGTGCCAGCAGTGGGTATGGTGGCTACACCTTC
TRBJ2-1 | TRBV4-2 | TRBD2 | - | CASSQGPLLAGGQFF | TGTGCCAGCAGCCAAGGTCCGCTCCTAGCGGGAGGCCAGTTCTTC
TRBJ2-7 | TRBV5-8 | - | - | CASSFFGGRMVEQYF | TGTGCCAGCAGCTTCTTCGGTGGCAGGATGGTCGAGCAGTACTTC
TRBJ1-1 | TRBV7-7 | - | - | CERGGYEAFF | TGTGAGAGGGGCGGCTATGAAGCTTTCTTT
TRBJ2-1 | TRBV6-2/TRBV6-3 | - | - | CASSSVGKNNEQFF | TGTGCCAGCAGTTCTGTTGGAAAGAACAATGAGCAGTTCTTC
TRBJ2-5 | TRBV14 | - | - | CASSQDYRHETQYF | TGTGCCAGCAGCCAAGATTACAGGCATGAGACCCAGTACTTC